Shown below are 29 T cell receptor beta chains from a single sample sequenced in a study of blood T cell repertoires in COVID-19 (dated by TCRdb to the early 2020s). The library was produced with the immunoSEQ multiplex PCR assay. TCRdb mirrors the immuneACCESS table, restricted to in-frame sequences. Some clones are absent from its copies; in checked studies, under half trace to an unresolved V gene, and the reason for the others is unknown. The sample records approximately 90,000 clones, approximately 81% of which are singletons. The ten top clones hold less than 4.5% of the sample. Material for sequencing was peripheral blood. Source of these receptors: a man aged 55 to 70 with acute or convalescent COVID-19.

This clone is a singleton in its sample. The chain links TRBV27 to TRBJ2-5, with TRBD1 matching 12 bases. Looked up from germline, CDR1 is MNHEY and CDR2 is SMNVEV (reference sequence). V lost 3 bases, J lost 5 bases, and 7 bases stayed unmatched. CDR3 size: 16 residues. This chain's CDR3 is CASSLRRDRGRETQYF. Written as DNA, the CDR3 is TGTGCCAGCAGTTTGAGGCGGGACAGGGGGCGGGAGACCCAGTACTTC.

V usage is TRBV19 and J usage is TRBJ1-5; the match to TRBD1 covers 8 bases. The germline V gene encodes CDR1 LNHDA and CDR2 SQIVND (reference sequence). The CDR3 length is 16 residues. The trim removed 11 bases at V and 3 bases at J, leaving 15 bases unmatched. The CDR3 DNA reads TGTGCCTCATTAAACACAGGGGGAGTTAACAATCAGCCCCAGCATTTT. Translation: CASLNTGGVNNQPQHF. Based on the CDR3 plus reference TRBV19 and TRBJ1-5, the full variable domain is DGGITQSPKYLFRKEGQNVTLSCEQNLNHDAMYWYRQDPGQGLRLIYYSQIVNDFQKGDIAEGYSVSREKKESFPLTVTSAQKNPTAFYLCASLNTGGVNNQPQHFGDGTRLSIL.

The V and J genes are TRBV19 and TRBJ2-1, with D uncertain. Trimming left V 7 bases short and J 0 bases short, with 10 bases between. The germline CDR1 and CDR2 sequences are LNHDA and SQIVND (reference sequence). CDR3 size: 14 residues. CDR3 nucleotides: TGTGCCAGTACCGCCGATAGCTCCTACAATGAGCAGTTCTTC. Encoded protein: CASTADSSYNEQFF.

This clone was detected only once. The rearrangement uses TRBV11-3 and TRBJ2-4; tentatively, D is TRBD2 (5 bases). The CDR3 has 14 residues. V was trimmed by 1 base and J by 1 base, leaving 5 bases between them. Germline values: CDR1 SGHNT, CDR2 YENEEA. CDR3 residues: CASSLGGAKNIQYF. The CDR3 region has the DNA TGTGCCAGCAGCTTAGGCGGGGCCAAAAACATTCAGTACTTC.

The chain has TRBV4-1 and TRBJ2-2; the match to TRBD2 covers 13 bases. The germline gives CDR1 MGHRA, CDR2 YSYEKL. The CDR3 spans 18 residues. The ends lost 3 bases at V and 7 bases at J; junction bases unmatched: 11. CDR3 coding DNA: TGCGCCAGCAGCCAGAGCGGACTAGCGGGGGCGGGTGGCGGGGAGCTGTTTTTT. This encodes CASSQSGLAGAGGGELFF.

Here the CDR3 reads CASSGNPGSTEAFF. CDR3 DNA sequence: TGTGCCAGCAGTGGCAACCCCGGGAGCACTGAAGCTTTCTTT. The rearrangement joins TRBV6-4 to TRBJ1-1; no clear D gene. The ends were cut back, 4 bases at V and 4 bases at J, with 13 bases in the middle. CDR1 and CDR2 (germline): MRHNA, SNTAGT. This CDR3 region has 14 residues.

This chain uses TRBV7-2 with TRBJ1-4; perhaps TRBD1 as D (6 bases). This CDR3 spans 14 amino acids. Germline V gene data show CDR1 as SGHTA and CDR2 as FQGNSA. V was clipped by 4 bases and J by 7 bases, with 13 bases between them. CDR3 coding DNA: TGTGCCAGCAGCTCCCCCGGGGGGCGTGAAAAACTGTTTTTT. This sequence encodes CASSSPGGREKLFF.

The CDR3 sequence: CSVLGSGRSGEQFF. As DNA, the CDR3 is TGCAGCGTTTTAGGTAGCGGGAGGTCAGGTGAGCAGTTCTTC. This chain connects TRBV29-1 to TRBJ2-1; 10 bases are shared with TRBD2. V lost 5 bases to trimming and J lost 9 bases; unmatched junction nucleotides: 10. Germline V gene lookup returns CDR1 SQVTM and CDR2 ANQGSEA. The CDR3 length is 14 residues.

This clone was counted a single time. J is TRBJ1-3 and V is TRBV4-3; TRBD1 might be the D (5 bases). The V end lost 4 bases, the J end lost 0 bases, and 19 bases lay between the germline ends. The CDR3 spans 18 residues. Germline loops: CDR1 LGHNA, CDR2 YSLEER. The CDR3 loop reads CASSRALISGGSGNTIYF. CDR3 bases: TGCGCCAGCAGCCGGGCCCTAATTAGCGGGGGCTCTGGAAACACCATATATTTT.

The rearrangement links TRBV7-2 to TRBJ1-2; a possible D gene is TRBD1 (5 bases). The CDR3 contains 14 residues. Germline CDR1 is SGHTA and CDR2 is FQGNSA. V lost 5 bases, J lost 4 bases, and 14 bases lay in between. DNA of the CDR3: TGTGCCAGCAGCCCCAAGGAGGGACCCTATGGCTACACCTTC. Its protein is CASSPKEGPYGYTF.

This clone was detected only once. Written as DNA, the CDR3 is TGTGCCAGCAGCTTAGGGACAGACACTGAAGCTTTCTTT. Its translation: CASSLGTDTEAFF. The chain links TRBV11-2 to TRBJ1-1; tentative D call: TRBD1 (6 bases). Between the trimmed V and J ends, which lost 1 base and 3 bases, there was a span of 6 bases. Germline lookup yields CDR1 SGHAT and CDR2 FQNNGV. CDR3 size: 13 residues.

This clone occurred once. This chain joins TRBV3-1 (or the pseudogene TRBV3-2) and TRBJ1-2, with 8 nucleotides matching TRBD1. J lost 8 bases, V lost 4 bases, and 9 bases had no gene match. The V gene's germline CDR1 is LGHDT and CDR2 YNNKEL (reference sequence). The CDR3 has 14 amino acids. DNA for the CDR3: TGTGCCAGCAGCCCAGAAACAGGGGGGGGAGGCTACACCTTC. It translates to CASSPETGGGGYTF.

The chain has TRBV9 and TRBJ1-1; TRBD1 aligns across 8 bases. CDR1 is SGDLS, CDR2 YYNGEE, per germline. J gave up 1 base and V 3 bases, and 2 bases lay outside the gene matches. The CDR3 contains 14 residues. CDR3 sequence reads: CASSDGQGNTEAFF. DNA of the CDR3: TGTGCCAGCAGCGATGGACAGGGGAACACTGAAGCTTTCTTT. Supplemented by reference TRBV9 and TRBJ1-1, the full variable domain reads DSGVTQTPKHLITATGQRVTLRCSPRSGDLSVYWYQQSLDQGLQFLIQYYNGEERAKGNILERFSAQQFPDLHSELNLSSLELGDSALYFCASSDGQGNTEAFFGQGTRLTVV.

The chain combines TRBV12-5 with TRBJ2-6, with D perhaps matching TRBD1 (6 bases). The CDR3 consists of 15 residues. Germline CDR1 LGHNT, CDR2 FRNRAP. Trimming removed 3 bases at V and 2 bases at J, with 8 bases between. In nucleotides, the CDR3 is TGTGCTAGTGGTTTCACAGGGACTGGGGCCAACGTCCTGACTTTC. Protein: CASGFTGTGANVLTF.

The DNA of the CDR3 is TGTGCTAGTGGTTTGAATGCGGAGACCCAGTACTTC. Amino acid sequence: CASGLNAETQYF. V and J are TRBV12-5 and TRBJ2-5; D not resolved. Between the trimmed V and J ends, which lost 2 bases and 5 bases, there was a span of 6 bases. Germline CDR1 and CDR2: LGHNT and FRNRAP. The CDR3 is 12 residues long.

The sample holds a few counts of this clone. Other DNA sequences within the sample encode an identical CDR3. This sequence joins TRBV6-4 and TRBJ2-3; 12 bases are shared with TRBD2. The germline V gene encodes CDR1 MRHNA and CDR2 SNTAGT. The CDR3 extends over 15 amino acids. V lost 4 bases to trimming and J lost 1 base; unmatched junction nucleotides: 0. CDR3 residues: CASSGTSGGTDTQYF. CDR3 sequence (DNA): TGTGCCAGCAGTGGGACTAGCGGGGGCACAGATACGCAGTATTTT.

This clone was counted a single time. The chain combines TRBV27 with TRBJ2-5; 8 bases align to TRBD2. Trimming at V came to 2 bases and at J to 5 bases, leaving 7 bases not matched to a gene. This CDR3 is 15 amino acids long. In germline, CDR1 is MNHEY, CDR2 SMNVEV (reference sequence). CDR3 region: CASSLSGRGRETQYF. For the CDR3, the DNA is TGTGCCAGCAGTTTAAGCGGGAGAGGCCGGGAGACCCAGTACTTC.

This clone occurred once. The V gene is TRBV6-1, the J gene TRBJ2-3; tentatively, D is TRBD1 (5 bases). With 8 bases removed from V and 3 bases from J, the gap between germline ends came to 18 bases. Germline V lookup: CDR1 MNHNS, CDR2 SASEGT. CDR3 length: 15 amino acids. CDR3 DNA: TGTGCCAGCCGCGAAGCAGACAGAAGGACAGATACGCAGTATTTT. This gives the protein CASREADRRTDTQYF.

This clone has only a few counts. The CDR3 here is CASSPEEQMNTEAFF. In DNA form, the CDR3 reads TGTGCCAGCTCACCCGAGGAGCAAATGAACACTGAAGCTTTCTTT. The rearrangement uses TRBV18 and TRBJ1-1, with D hard to call. CDR3 length equals 15 residues. Germline V gene data show CDR1 as KGHSH and CDR2 as LQKENI. The ends were cut back, 3 bases at V and 0 bases at J, with 11 bases in the middle. Looking up the rest from reference TRBV18 and TRBJ1-1 gives the full variable domain: NAGVMQNPRHLVRRRGQEARLRCSPMKGHSHVYWYRQLPEEGLKFMVYLQKENIIDESGMPKERFSAEFPKEGPSILRIQQVVRGDSAAYFCASSPEEQMNTEAFFGQGTRLTVV.

This clone turned up a few times. The rearrangement uses TRBV5-5 and TRBJ1-5; 7 positions agree with TRBD1. The CDR3 has 15 amino acids. The V gene end was trimmed by 4 bases and the J gene end by 7 bases; junction bases not matched to a gene: 11. Germline CDR1 and CDR2: SGHKS and YYEKEE (reference sequence). The DNA of the CDR3 is TGTGCCAGCAGCCCGGTCGGCCAGGGGGTGCAGCCCCAGCATTTT. This codes for CASSPVGQGVQPQHF.

The chain combines TRBV5-5 with TRBJ2-5; 9 nucleotides match TRBD1. This CDR3 has 14 residues. Trimming took 4 bases from V and 3 from J; bases not matched to a gene: 4. Per the germline V gene, CDR1 is SGHKS and CDR2 is YYEKEE (reference sequence). CDR3 loop: CASSLGTGKETQYF. The CDR3 bases are TGTGCCAGCAGCCTCGGGACAGGGAAAGAGACCCAGTACTTC.

This sequence joins TRBV7-2 and TRBJ2-7, with D possibly being TRBD1 (6 bases). Germline V gives CDR1 SGHTA, CDR2 FQGNSA. The CDR3 has 13 amino acids. Trimming took 1 base from V and 7 from J, leaving 11 bases between them. This CDR3 is CASSLVRGYEQYF. DNA for the CDR3: TGTGCCAGCAGCTTAGTCAGGGGTTATGAGCAGTACTTC.

This chain uses TRBV5-5 with TRBJ2-7; D may be TRBD2 (5 bases). The ends were cut back, 4 bases at V and 2 bases at J, with 10 bases in the middle. The CDR3 length is 13 residues. The germline V gene encodes CDR1 SGHKS and CDR2 YYEKEE (reference sequence). The CDR3 DNA reads as TGTGCCAGCAGCGCCGGGATTACCTACGAGCAGTACTTC. Its translation is CASSAGITYEQYF.

The rearrangement links TRBV6-5 to TRBJ2-3; D is ambiguous. Germline assignment: CDR1 MNHEY and CDR2 SVGAGI. The CDR3 is 13 amino acids. V shed 9 bases and J shed 1 base, with 11 bases lying between them. In DNA form, the CDR3 reads TGTGCCAGTTCGGTTCAGGGCACAGATACGCAGTATTTT. Translation gives CASSVQGTDTQYF.

V and J are TRBV5-4 and TRBJ1-3, with 8 nucleotides matching TRBD1. J lost 7 bases, V lost 0 bases, and 0 bases had no gene match. Germline loops: CDR1 SGHNT, CDR2 YYREEE (reference sequence). CDR3 size: 13 residues. The CDR3 sequence is CASSLGQGNTIYF. As DNA, the CDR3 is TGTGCCAGCAGCTTGGGACAGGGGAACACCATATATTTT.

This clone was counted between two and nine times. CDR3 sequence: CASRTGGSMNTEAFF. DNA for the CDR3: TGTGCCAGTAGAACAGGGGGCAGTATGAACACTGAAGCTTTCTTT. The rearrangement uses TRBV28 and TRBJ1-1; 9 bases map to TRBD1. J gave up 0 bases and V 9 bases, and 8 bases lay outside the gene matches. Germline CDR1 reads MDHEN; CDR2 reads SYDVKM. CDR3 length: 15 amino acids. The full variable domain, rest sourced from reference TRBV28 and TRBJ1-1, is DVKVTQSSRYLVKRTGEKVFLECVQDMDHENMFWYRQDPGLGLRLIYFSYDVKMKEKGDIPEGYSVSREKKERFSLILESASTNQTSMYLCASRTGGSMNTEAFFGQGTRLTVV.

The rearrangement links TRBV11-2 to TRBJ2-7; D is unresolved. CDR3 length equals 13 residues. Germline lookup yields CDR1 SGHAT and CDR2 FQNNGV. V gave up 0 bases and J gave up 3 bases, with 6 bases separating them. This chain's CDR3 is CASSLDPSYEQYF. The CDR3, as DNA: TGTGCCAGCAGCTTAGATCCTAGCTACGAGCAGTACTTC. Variable domain in full (rest from reference TRBV11-2 and TRBJ2-7): EAGVAQSPRYKIIEKRQSVAFWCNPISGHATLYWYQQILGQGPKLLIQFQNNGVVDDSQLPKDRFSAERLKGVDSTLKIQPAKLEDSAVYLCASSLDPSYEQYFGPGTRLTVT.

As regards this clone: Different DNA sequences within this sample yield the same CDR3. The chain employs TRBV7-2 and TRBJ1-1, with 7 positions matching TRBD1. CDR1 and CDR2 (germline): SGHTA, FQGNSA. V dropped 3 bases and J dropped 3; count of bases not matched to a gene: 1. This CDR3 spans 13 amino acids. The CDR3 region has the DNA TGTGCCAGCAGCTTCACAGGGGACACTGAAGCTTTCTTT. Its protein product is CASSFTGDTEAFF.

This chain links TRBV19 with TRBJ2-5; D call uncertain. Trimming cost V 1 base and J 2 bases, with 8 bases left between them. Germline assignment: CDR1 LNHDA and CDR2 SQIVND (reference sequence). This CDR3 spans 14 amino acids. CDR3 bases: TGTGCCAGTAGTATAGGTTCCGGGCAAGAGACCCAGTACTTC. Translated, it gives CASSIGSGQETQYF.